Below are 4 T cell receptor beta chains sequenced from a single sample in a study of T cells in Graves' hyperthyroidism and ophthalmopathy (dated by TCRdb to between 2017 and 2020). Libraries were prepared through multiplex PCR. Sequencer: Illumina HiSeq 2000. TCR beta CDR3 regions were amplified from RNA transcripts. A first-round RT-PCR of the TCR CDR3 used the HTBI primer set with the Qiagen OneStep RT-PCR kit. In-frame beta chains were kept once TCRdb had trimmed the public reads at Q25 with fastp and called clones with MiXCR. A single entry per CDR3 protein holds the most common genes and DNA from its merged rows. The sample includes about 600,000 distinct CDR3 sequences, with around 16% observed a single time. The leading ten clones occupy less than 3.5% of the sample. The sequencing sample was made of blood. These TCRs come from a woman in her 40s with Graves' ophthalmopathy.

Many counts were recorded for this clonotype. The chain carries TRBV3-1 and TRBJ2-7, with D unresolved. CDR1 is LGHDT and CDR2 is YNNKEL in the germline V gene (reference sequence). V dropped 1 base and J dropped 5 bases, with 9 bases sitting between them. The CDR3 is 13 residues long. Here the CDR3 DNA reads TGTGCCAGCAGCCAAGGGTACGGCAACGAGCAGTACTTC. This sequence encodes CASSQGYGNEQYF.

This clonotype was observed a few times. This chain joins TRBV4-1 and TRBJ2-1, with 8 bases lining up with TRBD1. Germline CDR1 reads MGHRA; CDR2 reads YSYEKL. Unmatched junction bases numbered 13, after V lost 4 bases and J lost 8 bases. The CDR3 sequence is 16 residues long. Written as DNA, the CDR3 is TGCGCCAGCAGCCGTTGGCAGGGGGCGTTCGGCGATGAGCAGTTCTTC. Encoded protein: CASSRWQGAFGDEQFF.

The CDR3, as DNA: TGTGCCAGCAGCGCAGGGACTAGCGGTGTGCGCTATACGCAGTATTTT. Residues: CASSAGTSGVRYTQYF. The chain couples TRBV6-1 to TRBJ2-3, with 11 bases aligning to TRBD2. Losses at the gene ends were 6 bases for V and 7 bases for J; bases not matched to a gene: 12. Germline V gene sequence: CDR1 MNHNS, CDR2 SASEGT. This CDR3 spans 16 amino acids.

This clonotype was recorded many times. The rearrangement uses TRBV3-1 and TRBJ1-5; TRBD1 aligns across 8 bases. The CDR3 runs 14 residues. V lost 3 bases and J lost 3; bases outside the gene matches: 1. Germline loops: CDR1 LGHDT, CDR2 YNNKEL (reference sequence). This CDR3 is CASSQDRDNQPQHF. The CDR3 DNA follows: TGTGCCAGCAGCCAGGACAGGGACAATCAGCCCCAGCATTTT.